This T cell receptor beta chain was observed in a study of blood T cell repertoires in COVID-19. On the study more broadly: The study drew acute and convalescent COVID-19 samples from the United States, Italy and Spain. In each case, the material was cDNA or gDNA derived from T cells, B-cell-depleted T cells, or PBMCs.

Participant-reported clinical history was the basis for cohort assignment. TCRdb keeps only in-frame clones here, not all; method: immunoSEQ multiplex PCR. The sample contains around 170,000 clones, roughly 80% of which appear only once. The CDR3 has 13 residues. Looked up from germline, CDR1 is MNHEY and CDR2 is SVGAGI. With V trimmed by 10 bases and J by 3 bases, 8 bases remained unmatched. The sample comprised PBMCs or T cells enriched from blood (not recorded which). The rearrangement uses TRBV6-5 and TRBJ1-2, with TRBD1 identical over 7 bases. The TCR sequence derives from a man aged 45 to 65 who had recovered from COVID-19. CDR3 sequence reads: CATQGGGYYGYTF. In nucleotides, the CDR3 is TGTGCCACCCAGGGGGGAGGATACTATGGCTACACCTTC.